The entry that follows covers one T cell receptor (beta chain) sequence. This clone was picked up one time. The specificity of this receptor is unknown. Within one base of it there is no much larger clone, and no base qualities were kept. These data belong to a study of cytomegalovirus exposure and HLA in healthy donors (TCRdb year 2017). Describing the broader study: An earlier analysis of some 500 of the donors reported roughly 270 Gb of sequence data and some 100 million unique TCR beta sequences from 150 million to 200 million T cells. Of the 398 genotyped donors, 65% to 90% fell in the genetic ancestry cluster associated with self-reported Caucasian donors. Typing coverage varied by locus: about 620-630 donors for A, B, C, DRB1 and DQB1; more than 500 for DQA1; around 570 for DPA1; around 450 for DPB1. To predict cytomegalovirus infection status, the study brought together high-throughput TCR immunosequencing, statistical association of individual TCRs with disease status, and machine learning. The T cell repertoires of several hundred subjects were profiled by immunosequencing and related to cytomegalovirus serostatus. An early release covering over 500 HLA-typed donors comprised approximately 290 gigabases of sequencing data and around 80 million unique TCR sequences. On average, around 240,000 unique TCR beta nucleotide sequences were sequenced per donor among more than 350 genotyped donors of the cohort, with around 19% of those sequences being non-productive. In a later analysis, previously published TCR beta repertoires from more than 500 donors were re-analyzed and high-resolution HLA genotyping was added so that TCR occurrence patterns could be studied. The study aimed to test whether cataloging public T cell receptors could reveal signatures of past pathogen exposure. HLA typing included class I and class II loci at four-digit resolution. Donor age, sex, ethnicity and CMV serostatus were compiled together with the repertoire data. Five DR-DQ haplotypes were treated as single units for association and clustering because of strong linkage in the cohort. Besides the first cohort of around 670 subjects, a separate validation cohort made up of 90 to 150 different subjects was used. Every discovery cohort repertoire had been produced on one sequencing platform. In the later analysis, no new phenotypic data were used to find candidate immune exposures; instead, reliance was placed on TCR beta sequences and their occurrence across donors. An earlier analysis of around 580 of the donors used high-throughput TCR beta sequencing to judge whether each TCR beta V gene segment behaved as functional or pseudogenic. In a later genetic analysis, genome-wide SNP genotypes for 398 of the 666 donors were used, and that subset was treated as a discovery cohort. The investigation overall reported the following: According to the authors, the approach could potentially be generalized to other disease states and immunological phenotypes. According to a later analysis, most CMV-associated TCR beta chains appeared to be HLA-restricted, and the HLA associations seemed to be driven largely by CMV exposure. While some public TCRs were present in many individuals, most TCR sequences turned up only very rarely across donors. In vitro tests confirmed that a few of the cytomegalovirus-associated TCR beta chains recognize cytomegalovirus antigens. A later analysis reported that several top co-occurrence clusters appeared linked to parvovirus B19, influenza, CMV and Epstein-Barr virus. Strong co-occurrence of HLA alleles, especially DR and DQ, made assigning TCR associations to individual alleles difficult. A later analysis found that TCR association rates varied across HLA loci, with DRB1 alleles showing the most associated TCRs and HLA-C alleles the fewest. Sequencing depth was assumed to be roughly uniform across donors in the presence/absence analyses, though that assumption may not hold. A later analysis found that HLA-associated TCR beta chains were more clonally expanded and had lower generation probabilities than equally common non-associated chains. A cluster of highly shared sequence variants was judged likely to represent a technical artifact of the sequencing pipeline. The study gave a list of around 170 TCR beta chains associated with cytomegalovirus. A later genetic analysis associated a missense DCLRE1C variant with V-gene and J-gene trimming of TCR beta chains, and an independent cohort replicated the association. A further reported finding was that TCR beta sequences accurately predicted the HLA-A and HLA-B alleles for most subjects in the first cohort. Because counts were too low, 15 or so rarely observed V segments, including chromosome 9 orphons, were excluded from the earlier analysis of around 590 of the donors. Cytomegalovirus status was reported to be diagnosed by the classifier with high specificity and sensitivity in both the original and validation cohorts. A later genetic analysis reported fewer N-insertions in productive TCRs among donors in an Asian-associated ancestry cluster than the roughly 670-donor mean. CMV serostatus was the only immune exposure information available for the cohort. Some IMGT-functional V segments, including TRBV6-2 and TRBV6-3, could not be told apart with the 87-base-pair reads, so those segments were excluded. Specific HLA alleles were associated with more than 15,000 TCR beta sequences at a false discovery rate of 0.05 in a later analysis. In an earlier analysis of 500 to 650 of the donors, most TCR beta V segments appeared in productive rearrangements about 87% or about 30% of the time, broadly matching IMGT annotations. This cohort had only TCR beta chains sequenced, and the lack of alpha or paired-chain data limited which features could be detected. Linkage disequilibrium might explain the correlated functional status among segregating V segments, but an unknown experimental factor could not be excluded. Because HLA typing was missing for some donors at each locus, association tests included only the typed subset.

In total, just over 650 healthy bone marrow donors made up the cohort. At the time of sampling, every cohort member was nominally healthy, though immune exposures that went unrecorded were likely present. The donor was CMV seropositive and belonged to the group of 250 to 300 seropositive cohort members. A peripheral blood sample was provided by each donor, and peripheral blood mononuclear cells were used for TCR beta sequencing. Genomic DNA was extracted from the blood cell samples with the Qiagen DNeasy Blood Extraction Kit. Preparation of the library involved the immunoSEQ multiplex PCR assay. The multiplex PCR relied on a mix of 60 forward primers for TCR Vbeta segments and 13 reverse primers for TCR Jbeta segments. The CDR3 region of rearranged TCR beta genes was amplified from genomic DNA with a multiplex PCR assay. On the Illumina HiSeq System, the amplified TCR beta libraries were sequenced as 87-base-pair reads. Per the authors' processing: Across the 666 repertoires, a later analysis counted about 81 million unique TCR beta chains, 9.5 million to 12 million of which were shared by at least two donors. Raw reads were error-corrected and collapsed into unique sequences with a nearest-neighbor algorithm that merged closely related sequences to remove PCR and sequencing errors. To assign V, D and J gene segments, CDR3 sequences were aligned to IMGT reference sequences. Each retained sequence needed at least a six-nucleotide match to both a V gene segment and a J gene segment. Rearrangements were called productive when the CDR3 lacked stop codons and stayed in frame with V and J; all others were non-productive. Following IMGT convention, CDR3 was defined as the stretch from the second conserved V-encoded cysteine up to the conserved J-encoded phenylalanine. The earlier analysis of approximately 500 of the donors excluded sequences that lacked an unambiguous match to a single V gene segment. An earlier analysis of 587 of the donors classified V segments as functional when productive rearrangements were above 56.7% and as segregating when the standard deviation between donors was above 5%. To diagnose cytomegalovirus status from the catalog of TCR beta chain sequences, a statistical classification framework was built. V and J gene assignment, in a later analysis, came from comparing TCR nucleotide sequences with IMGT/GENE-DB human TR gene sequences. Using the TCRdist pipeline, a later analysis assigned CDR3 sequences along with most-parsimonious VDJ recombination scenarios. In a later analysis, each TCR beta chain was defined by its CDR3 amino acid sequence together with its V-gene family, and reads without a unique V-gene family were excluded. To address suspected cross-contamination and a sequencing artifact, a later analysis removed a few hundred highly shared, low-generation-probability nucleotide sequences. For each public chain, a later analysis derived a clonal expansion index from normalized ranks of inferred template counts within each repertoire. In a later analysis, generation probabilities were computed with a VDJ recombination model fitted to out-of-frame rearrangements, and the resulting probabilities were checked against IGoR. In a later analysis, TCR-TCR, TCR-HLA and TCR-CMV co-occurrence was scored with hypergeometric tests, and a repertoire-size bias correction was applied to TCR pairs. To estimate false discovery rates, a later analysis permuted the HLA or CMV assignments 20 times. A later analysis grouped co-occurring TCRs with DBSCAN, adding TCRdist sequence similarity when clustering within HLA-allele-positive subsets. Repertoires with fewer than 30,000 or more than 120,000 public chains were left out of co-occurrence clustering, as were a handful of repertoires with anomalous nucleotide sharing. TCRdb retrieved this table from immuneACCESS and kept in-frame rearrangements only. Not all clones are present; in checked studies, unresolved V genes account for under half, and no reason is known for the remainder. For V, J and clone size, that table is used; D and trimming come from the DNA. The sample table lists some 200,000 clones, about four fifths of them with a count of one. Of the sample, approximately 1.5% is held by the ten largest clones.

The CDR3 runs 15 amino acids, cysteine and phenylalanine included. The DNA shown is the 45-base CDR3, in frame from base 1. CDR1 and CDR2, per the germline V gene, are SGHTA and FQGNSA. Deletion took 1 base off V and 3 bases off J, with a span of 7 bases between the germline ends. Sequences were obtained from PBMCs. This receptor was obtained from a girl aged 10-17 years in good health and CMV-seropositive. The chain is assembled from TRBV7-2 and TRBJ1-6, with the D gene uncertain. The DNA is TGTGCCAGCAGCTTAGTCACAGACTATAATTCACCCCTCCACTTT. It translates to CASSLVTDYNSPLHF.